The 20 T cell receptor beta chains in this list originate from one sample, sequenced in a study of T cell changes during pregnancy in multiple sclerosis. The table came from immunoSEQ multiplex PCR; TCRdb's copy has only in-frame clones and leaves some out. The sample has roughly 57,000 clones; roughly nine tenths are singletons. Specimen: peripheral blood, collected in the first trimester of pregnancy. Receptor source: a female donor with multiple sclerosis, enrolled in a pregnancy study.

The chain is built from TRBV11-2 and TRBJ2-7, with 10 bases matching TRBD2. Germline CDR1 and CDR2: SGHAT and FQNNGV. After removal of 5 bases from V and 11 bases from J, the junction contained 3 bases not matched to a gene. This CDR3 has 11 residues. CDR3 residues: CASSHGLAEYF. The CDR3 coding sequence is TGTGCCAGCAGCCATGGACTAGCGGAGTACTTC.

This clone has more than one count but fewer than ten. The V call is TRBV6-5, the J call TRBJ1-3, with unresolved D. CDR1 is MNHEY and CDR2 is SVGAGI in the germline V gene. This CDR3 is 15 amino acids long. V was shortened by 0 bases and J by 0 bases, with 6 bases between the two germline ends. The CDR3 reads CASSYSRGSGNTIYF. In DNA form, the CDR3 reads TGTGCCAGCAGTTACTCGCGGGGCTCTGGAAACACCATATATTTT.

This chain uses TRBV5-4 with TRBJ1-2; D unresolved. The V gene's germline CDR1 is SGHNT and CDR2 YYREEE (reference sequence). V dropped 0 bases and J dropped 2 bases, with 8 bases sitting between them. The CDR3 loop spans 14 amino acids. As DNA, the CDR3 is TGTGCCAGCAGCTTGGGTAGCAGAAACTATGGCTACACCTTC. Translating it yields CASSLGSRNYGYTF.

The chain uses TRBV6-4 and TRBJ1-1, with D unresolved. The ends were cut back, 6 bases at V and 1 base at J, with 9 bases in the middle. In germline, CDR1 is MRHNA, CDR2 SNTAGT. This CDR3 is 13 amino acids long. The CDR3 region is CASRRAPNTEAFF. CDR3 DNA: TGTGCCAGCAGGCGAGCGCCGAACACTGAAGCTTTCTTT.

In DNA form, the CDR3 reads TGTGCCAGCCAATCTAGAGCATCCTACGAGCAGTACTTC. Translation: CASQSRASYEQYF. The chain combines TRBV5-6 with TRBJ2-7; no definite D call. Deletions cut 7 bases from V and 1 base from J, with 12 bases between. The CDR3 sequence is 13 residues long. The germline V gene encodes CDR1 SGHDT and CDR2 YYEEEE.

This sequence joins TRBV18 and TRBJ1-2; a weak D match, TRBD1 (6 bases). Germline CDR1 reads KGHSH; CDR2 reads LQKENI. The CDR3 length is 14 residues. Trimming left V 2 bases short and J 5 bases short, with 12 bases between. The CDR3: CASSPIDRQYGYTF. The CDR3 nucleotides read TGTGCCAGCTCACCAATCGACAGGCAATATGGCTACACCTTC.

This chain uses TRBV14 with TRBJ2-5; the D is unclear. Germline values: CDR1 SGHDN, CDR2 FVKESK. The CDR3 has 12 residues. Trimming took off 1 base at V and 5 bases at J, with 5 bases between the two ends. This CDR3 reads CASSQGRETQYF. The CDR3 DNA reads as TGTGCCAGCAGCCAAGGGCGGGAGACCCAGTACTTC.

The gene calls are TRBV7-6 and TRBJ2-3, with 13 bases fitting TRBD2. J was trimmed by 3 bases and V by 1 base; bases with no gene match: 7. The CDR3 sequence is 18 residues long. From germline, CDR1 is SGHVS and CDR2 FNYEAQ. The CDR3 sequence: CASSLETGTSGTTDTQYF. DNA of the CDR3: TGTGCCAGCAGCTTAGAAACCGGGACTAGCGGGACTACAGATACGCAGTATTTT.

This rearrangement joins TRBV2 to TRBJ2-3; D is perhaps TRBD1 (6 bases). The CDR3 loop spans 13 amino acids. Germline CDR1 reads SNHLY; CDR2 reads FYNNEI. V was clipped by 3 bases and J by 3 bases, with 7 bases between them. For the CDR3, the DNA is TGTGCCAGCAGTGATCAGGGGACAGATACGCAGTATTTT. It translates to CASSDQGTDTQYF. The whole variable domain, filled in from reference TRBV2 and TRBJ2-3, reads EPEVTQTPSHQVTQMGQEVILRCVPISNHLYFYWYRQILGQKVEFLVSFYNNEISEKSEIFDDQFSVERPDGSNFTLKIRSTKLEDSAMYFCASSDQGTDTQYFGPGTRLTVL.

The chain employs TRBV7-2 and TRBJ2-3, with D tentatively TRBD2 (6 bases). V was trimmed by 0 bases and J by 6 bases, leaving 10 bases between them. Germline V lookup: CDR1 SGHTA, CDR2 FQGNSA. The CDR3 is 14 residues long. The CDR3 DNA reads as TGTGCCAGCAGCTTAGCGGGGGGACGGGATACGCAGTATTTT. Its protein product is CASSLAGGRDTQYF.

This clone was seen a single time. The chain is built from TRBV10-3 and TRBJ1-1; possibly TRBD1 for D (5 bases). V was trimmed by 0 bases and J by 6 bases, leaving 14 bases between them. Germline V CDR1 and CDR2: ENHRY, SYGVKD. The CDR3 contains 15 residues. The CDR3 bases are TGTGCCATCAGTGAGTCGGGAACAGGTCGGCCTGAAGCTTTCTTT. Amino acid sequence: CAISESGTGRPEAFF.

V is TRBV7-9 and J is TRBJ1-6, with D tentatively TRBD1 (5 bases). V was trimmed by 5 bases and J by 9 bases, leaving 20 bases between them. The CDR3 length is 16 residues. Looked up from germline, CDR1 is SEHNR and CDR2 is FQNEAQ (reference sequence). The CDR3 DNA reads as TGTGCCAGCAGCCCGCCTCCTGGGGGGAGTACTTCACCCCTCCACTTT. It yields the protein CASSPPPGGSTSPLHF.

This clone was observed once. This chain connects TRBV6-6 to TRBJ1-5; D remains unclear. This CDR3 region has 14 residues. Germline CDR1 MNHNY, CDR2 SVGAGI (reference sequence). V was trimmed by 5 bases and J by 7 bases, leaving 15 bases between them. CDR3 DNA sequence: TGTGCCAGCAGTCAAGACTCTGAACGGCAGCCCCAGCATTTT. Its protein is CASSQDSERQPQHF.

The gene calls are TRBV19 and TRBJ2-4; 10 nucleotides align to TRBD1. Germline CDR1 reads LNHDA; CDR2 reads SQIVND (reference sequence). This CDR3 has 16 amino acids. V lost 4 bases to trimming and J lost 3 bases; unmatched junction nucleotides: 6. Written as DNA, the CDR3 is TGTGCCAGTAGTAGAAGAGGACAGGGGGACAAAAACATTCAGTACTTC. The encoded protein is CASSRRGQGDKNIQYF.

This rearrangement joins TRBV11-3 to TRBJ2-1; the match to TRBD2 covers 9 bases. V dropped 5 bases and J dropped 7; count of bases not matched to a gene: 12. The germline V gene has CDR1 SGHNT and CDR2 YENEEA. The CDR3 is made up of 16 amino acids. This chain's CDR3 is CASSASSGSGRNEQFF. The CDR3 DNA follows: TGTGCCAGCAGCGCCAGTAGCGGGAGTGGTCGGAATGAGCAGTTCTTC.

This chain joins TRBV7-2 and TRBJ2-5; 7 bases are shared with TRBD1. This CDR3 is built from 13 residues. Per the germline V gene, CDR1 is SGHTA and CDR2 is FQGNSA. V lost 5 bases, J lost 4 bases, and 4 bases stayed unmatched. CDR3: CASSAGGSETQYF. The DNA of the CDR3 is TGTGCCAGCAGCGCAGGGGGTTCAGAGACCCAGTACTTC.

The chain carries TRBV7-2 and TRBJ2-2; D is uncertain. Trimming stripped 2 bases from V and 1 base from J, with 11 bases between. This CDR3 spans 16 amino acids. From germline, CDR1 is SGHTA and CDR2 FQGNSA. In DNA form, the CDR3 reads TGTGCCAGCAGCTTACCGGGTGGAGTGAACACCGGGGAGCTGTTTTTT. As protein: CASSLPGGVNTGELFF.

DNA for the CDR3: TGTGCCAGTAAGGGGCAGGGGCTGGGCGAGCAGTACTTC. Protein product: CASKGQGLGEQYF. The rearrangement links TRBV19 to TRBJ2-7; D perhaps matches TRBD1 (6 bases). Germline assignment: CDR1 LNHDA and CDR2 SQIVND (reference sequence). The CDR3 extends over 13 amino acids. V gave up 7 bases and J gave up 6 bases, with 16 bases separating them.

This chain uses TRBV27 with TRBJ2-7; 7 nucleotides match TRBD1. This CDR3 contains 13 residues. CDR1 and CDR2 from the germline V gene are MNHEY and SMNVEV (reference sequence). J lost 4 bases, V lost 5 bases, and 5 bases had no gene match. CDR3 in amino acids: CASSKQGWYEQYF. As DNA, the CDR3 is TGTGCCAGCAGTAAACAGGGGTGGTACGAGCAGTACTTC.

For this clone: An end of the junction differs from the germline gene, which may be a read error. CDR3 in amino acids: CASSPYGQTQFF. The CDR3 bases are TGCGCCAGCTCACCTTACGGACAGACCCAGTTCTTC. The chain recombines TRBV18 with TRBJ2-1; a possible D gene is TRBD1 (6 bases). Germline-derived CDR1 and CDR2 are KGHSH and LQKENI. CDR3 length: 12 residues. Combining the CDR3 with reference TRBV18 and TRBJ2-1 gives the whole variable domain NAGVMQNPRHLVRRRGQEARLRCSPMKGHSHVYWYRQLPEEGLKFMVYLQKENIIDESGMPKERFSAEFPKEGPSILRIQQVVRGDSAAYFCASSPYGQTQFFGPGTRLTVL.